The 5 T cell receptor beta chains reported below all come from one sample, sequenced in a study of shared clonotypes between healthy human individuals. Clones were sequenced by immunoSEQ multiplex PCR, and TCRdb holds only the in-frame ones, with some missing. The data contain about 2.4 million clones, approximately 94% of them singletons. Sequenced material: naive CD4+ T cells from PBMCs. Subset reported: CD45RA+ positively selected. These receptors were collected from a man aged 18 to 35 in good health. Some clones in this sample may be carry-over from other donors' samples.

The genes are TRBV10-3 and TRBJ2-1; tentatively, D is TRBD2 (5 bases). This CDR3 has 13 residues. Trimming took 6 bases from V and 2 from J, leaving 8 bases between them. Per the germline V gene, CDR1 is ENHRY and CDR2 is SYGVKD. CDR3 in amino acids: CAISPGAYNEQFF. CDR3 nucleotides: TGTGCCATCAGCCCCGGGGCCTACAATGAGCAGTTCTTC.

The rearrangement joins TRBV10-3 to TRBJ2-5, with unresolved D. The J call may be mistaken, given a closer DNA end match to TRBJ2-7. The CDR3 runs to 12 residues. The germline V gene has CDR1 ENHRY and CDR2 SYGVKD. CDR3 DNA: TGTGCCATCAGTGAGGGGGCCTACGAGCAGTACTTC. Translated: CAISEGAYEQYF.

The CDR3 protein is CASSPLLAGGLYEQYF. The CDR3 nucleotides read TGTGCCAGCAGCCCGCTACTAGCGGGAGGGTTGTACGAGCAGTACTTC. V is TRBV7-2 and J is TRBJ2-7; TRBD2 matches at 13 bases. Trimming took 5 bases from V and 4 from J; bases not matched to a gene: 8. The CDR3 runs to 16 residues. The germline CDR1 and CDR2 sequences are SGHTA and FQGNSA.

For the CDR3, the DNA is TGTGCCAGCAGGGTAGTTTGGTTGGGCACAGATACGCAGTATTTT. The encoded protein is CASRVVWLGTDTQYF. This rearrangement joins TRBV6-1 to TRBJ2-3; no definite D call. CDR3 length: 15 residues. CDR1 MNHNS and CDR2 SASEGT come from the germline V gene. The V and J ends lost 6 bases and 1 base respectively, with 14 bases between them.

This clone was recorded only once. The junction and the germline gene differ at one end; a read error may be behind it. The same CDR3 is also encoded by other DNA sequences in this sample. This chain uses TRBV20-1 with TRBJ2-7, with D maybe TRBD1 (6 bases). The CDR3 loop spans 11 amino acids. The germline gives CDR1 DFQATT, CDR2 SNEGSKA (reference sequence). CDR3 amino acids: CSARGQYEQYF. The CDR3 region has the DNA TGCAGTGCGAGAGGACAGTACGAGCAGTACTTC.